These 3 T cell receptor beta chains were sequenced from one sample in a study of shared clonotypes between healthy human individuals. Using immunoSEQ multiplex PCR, the repertoire was profiled, and TCRdb retains in-frame clones only, with some absent. Here the sample spans 400,000 to 500,000 clones, about 82% being singletons. Sequencing was carried out using PBMCs. These receptors originate from a woman in her thirties or forties in good health. Some clones in this sample may be carry-over from other donors' samples.

The V gene is TRBV7-9, the J gene TRBJ2-2; 10 bases agree with TRBD1. Trimming at V came to 6 bases and at J to 5 bases, leaving 15 bases not matched to a gene. This CDR3 region has 18 residues. Germline CDR1 SEHNR, CDR2 FQNEAQ (reference sequence). The CDR3 loop reads CASRPGQGGSVYTGELFF. DNA for the CDR3: TGTGCCAGCAGACCAGGACAGGGGGGTTCTGTTTATACCGGGGAGCTGTTTTTT.

The table lists this clone with many counts. This chain uses TRBV30 with TRBJ2-7, with a tentative D call TRBD2 (6 bases). Trimming cost V 3 bases and J 1 base, with 10 bases left between them. Germline CDR1 is GTSNPN and CDR2 is SVGIG (reference sequence). This CDR3 contains 13 residues. CDR3 bases: TGTGCCTGGAGGGCGCGGGGTTCCTACGAGCAGTACTTC. It codes for CAWRARGSYEQYF.

A remark on this clone: One junction end does not reproduce the germline sequence, and a read error may be involved. This rearrangement joins TRBV2 to TRBJ2-4; 11 bases are shared with TRBD1. This CDR3 contains 12 residues. Germline lookup yields CDR1 SNHLY and CDR2 FYNNEI. CDR3 sequence reads: CASSEYPGQGDF. In nucleotides, the CDR3 is TGTGCCAGCAGTGAATATCCGGGACAGGGGGACTTC.